The 24 T cell receptor beta chains in this list originate from one sample, sequenced in a study of early T cells in non-severe SARS-CoV-2 infection. From the 5' RACE reads, TCRdb called clonotypes with MiXCR, one entry per CDR3 protein. The sample has 90,000 to 120,000 distinct CDR3 sequences, around 10% seen once. The sequenced sample was whole blood. Source of these receptors: an adult who was a healthcare worker with PCR-confirmed SARS-CoV-2 infection or an uninfected control (not recorded which).

This clonotype has a count of ten or more. The chain carries TRBV5-4 and TRBJ2-1; perhaps TRBD2 as D (5 bases). Germline values: CDR1 SGHNT, CDR2 YYREEE (reference sequence). V gave up 2 bases and J gave up 3 bases, with 9 bases separating them. This CDR3 spans 14 amino acids. As DNA, the CDR3 is TGTGCCAGCAGCTTTGCGGGCAGCTACAATGAGCAGTTCTTC. It specifies CASSFAGSYNEQFF. Complete variable domain (other parts from reference TRBV5-4 and TRBJ2-1): ETGVTQSPTHLIKTRGQQVTLRCSSQSGHNTVSWYQQALGQGPQFIFQYYREEENGRGNFPPRFSGLQFPNYSSELNVNALELDDSALYLCASSFAGSYNEQFFGPGTRLTVL.

This clonotype was counted a few times. The chain employs TRBV11-1 and TRBJ2-3; TRBD2 aligns across 12 bases. Germline values: CDR1 SGHAT, CDR2 FQDESV (reference sequence). After removal of 6 bases from V and 2 bases from J, the junction contained 15 bases not matched to a gene. CDR3 length equals 19 residues. The CDR3 nucleotides are TGTGCCAGCAGTACTCGACTAGCGGGGGCCCTGGAAAACACAGATACGCAGTATTTT. This encodes CASSTRLAGALENTDTQYF.

This chain joins TRBV9 and TRBJ1-6, with 10 bases aligning to TRBD1. The CDR3 consists of 14 residues. The V gene end was trimmed by 0 bases and the J gene end by 13 bases; junction bases not matched to a gene: 4. The germline CDR1 and CDR2 sequences are SGDLS and YYNGEE. CDR3 protein: CASSVATGGSPLHF. The CDR3 DNA reads as TGTGCCAGCAGCGTAGCGACAGGGGGCAGTCCCCTCCACTTT.

V is TRBV5-6 and J is TRBJ1-1; D possibly corresponds to TRBD1 (5 bases). Germline lookup yields CDR1 SGHDT and CDR2 YYEEEE. The CDR3 is made up of 13 amino acids. Trimming left V 3 bases short and J 8 bases short, with 14 bases between. CDR3 in DNA: TGTGCCAGCAGCTCCTGGGGGTCTCCCGAAGCTTTCTTT. Residues: CASSSWGSPEAFF.

The gene calls are TRBV20-1 and TRBJ2-5; maybe TRBD2 (6 bases). The CDR3 loop spans 13 amino acids. Germline V CDR1 and CDR2: DFQATT, SNEGSKA (reference sequence). V was pared by 6 bases and J by 1 base, with 12 bases between. In DNA form, the CDR3 reads TGCAGTGCACCCTTTAGCGGCCAAGAGACCCAGTACTTC. Residues: CSAPFSGQETQYF.

CDR3 residues: CASSLNAHVTDTQYF. CDR3 coding DNA: TGTGCCAGCAGTTTAAATGCACACGTCACAGATACGCAGTATTTT. This sequence joins TRBV12-3 or TRBV12-4 and TRBJ2-3, with D uncertain. V lost 2 bases and J 2 bases, leaving 11 bases between the germline ends. CDR3 length equals 15 residues.

This clonotype was seen only a few times. The chain employs TRBV4-1 and TRBJ1-4; a weak D match, TRBD1 (6 bases). The germline V gene encodes CDR1 MGHRA and CDR2 YSYEKL. The V gene lost 3 bases and the J gene lost 0 bases, with 17 bases spanning the gap. CDR3 length equals 18 residues. CDR3 residues: CASSQLDRVIATNEKLFF. In DNA, the CDR3 is TGCGCCAGCAGCCAGCTGGACAGAGTGATTGCAACTAATGAAAAACTGTTTTTT.

The CDR3 loop is CASSFGAKRGNTEAFF. CDR3 bases: TGCGCCAGCAGCTTCGGGGCGAAGAGGGGGAACACTGAAGCTTTCTTT. The chain is built from TRBV5-1 and TRBJ1-1; maybe TRBD1 (5 bases). Germline V gene data show CDR1 as SGHRS and CDR2 as YFSETQ. V lost 2 bases to trimming and J lost 1 base, with 15 bases between them. The CDR3 length is 16 residues.

The chain recombines TRBV2 with TRBJ2-5; the D is unclear. V lost 6 bases and J lost 2, with 4 bases in between. Looked up from germline, CDR1 is SNHLY and CDR2 is FYNNEI. The CDR3 has 11 residues. The CDR3 sequence: CASRWQETQYF. For the CDR3, the DNA is TGTGCCAGCAGGTGGCAAGAGACCCAGTACTTC. The whole variable domain, remainder taken from reference TRBV2 and TRBJ2-5, is EPEVTQTPSHQVTQMGQEVILRCVPISNHLYFYWYRQILGQKVEFLVSFYNNEISEKSEIFDDQFSVERPDGSNFTLKIRSTKLEDSAMYFCASRWQETQYFGPGTRLLVL.

CDR3 nucleotide sequence: TGTGCCAGCAGCTTAGCGGAGACAGCGGGGGGACTGTTTTTT. Translating it yields CASSLAETAGGLFF. The chain links TRBV7-9 to TRBJ1-4, with a possible D match to TRBD1 (5 bases). CDR1 is SEHNR and CDR2 is FQNEAQ in the germline V gene (reference sequence). This CDR3 contains 14 residues. Trimming took 0 bases from V and 13 from J, leaving 15 bases between them.

This clonotype was observed many times. The chain links TRBV7-9 to TRBJ1-4, with 7 bases matching TRBD1. The CDR3 is 13 residues long. Germline CDR1 reads SEHNR; CDR2 reads FQNEAQ (reference sequence). V dropped 3 bases and J dropped 7; count of bases not matched to a gene: 2. Here the CDR3 reads CASSLRTGEKLFF. The CDR3, as DNA: TGTGCCAGCAGCTTGAGGACAGGTGAAAAACTGTTTTTT.

V and J are TRBV20-1 and TRBJ2-7; 8 bases agree with TRBD1. With V trimmed by 4 bases and J by 5 bases, 13 bases remained unmatched. The CDR3 consists of 15 residues. Germline V gene data show CDR1 as DFQATT and CDR2 as SNEGSKA (reference sequence). In DNA form, the CDR3 reads TGCAGTGCTAAACTCAAGTGGGGACAGGACCACGAGCAGTACTTC. This gives the protein CSAKLKWGQDHEQYF.

This clonotype was detected ten times or more. The CDR3 bases are TGTGCCATCAAAGGTGACTACTCCCTCCCTAGCACAGATACGCAGTATTTT. Its translation is CAIKGDYSLPSTDTQYF. The J gene is TRBJ2-3, the V gene TRBV10-3, with D possibly being TRBD2 (5 bases). The germline CDR1 and CDR2 sequences are ENHRY and SYGVKD. The CDR3 is 17 residues long. The germline V and J ends were trimmed by 7 bases and 0 bases, with 20 bases remaining between them.

The table lists this clonotype with a few counts. The chain employs TRBV29-1 and TRBJ1-2, with a weak D call TRBD1 (5 bases). Germline values: CDR1 SQVTM, CDR2 ANQGSEA. The CDR3 runs 13 residues. V was shortened by 3 bases and J by 2 bases, with 10 bases between the two germline ends. CDR3 protein: CSVDGRGNYGYTF. Written as DNA, the CDR3 is TGCAGCGTTGACGGCCGGGGGAACTATGGCTACACCTTC.

V is TRBV11-2 and J is TRBJ2-1; D is ambiguous. The CDR3 covers 15 residues. Trimming removed 5 bases at V and 2 bases at J, with 13 bases between. Germline V CDR1 and CDR2: SGHAT, FQNNGV. The CDR3 here is CASSLSGPPYNEQFF. The CDR3 DNA reads as TGTGCCAGCAGCCTCAGTGGGCCTCCCTACAATGAGCAGTTCTTC.

The chain carries TRBV3-1 and TRBJ2-1; tentatively, D is TRBD2 (6 bases). V lost 0 bases and J 9 bases, leaving 21 bases between the germline ends. The CDR3 sequence is 17 residues long. Germline-derived CDR1 and CDR2 are LGHDT and YNNKEL (reference sequence). DNA for the CDR3: TGTGCCAGCAGCCAAGAAAGCGCTGCCCGGGCCGGGAGTGAGCAGTTCTTC. The encoded protein is CASSQESAARAGSEQFF.

This clonotype was counted at least ten times. The chain links TRBV29-1 to TRBJ2-1; D unresolved. The CDR3 has 11 amino acids. The V end was cut by 2 bases, the J end by 12 bases, with 11 bases between. CDR1 is SQVTM and CDR2 is ANQGSEA in the germline V gene. The CDR3 sequence is CSVERLQGQFF. The CDR3, as DNA: TGCAGCGTTGAACGACTCCAAGGGCAGTTCTTC.

The V and J genes are TRBV18 and TRBJ2-7, with 9 positions matching TRBD1. CDR1 KGHSH and CDR2 LQKENI come from the germline V gene. J lost 2 bases, V lost 3 bases, and 2 bases had no gene match. The CDR3 length is 14 residues. The CDR3: CASSPRTGAYEQYF. The CDR3 DNA reads as TGTGCCAGCTCACCTAGGACAGGGGCCTACGAGCAGTACTTC.

The chain links TRBV20-1 to TRBJ2-7; D is unclear. Germline V gives CDR1 DFQATT, CDR2 SNEGSKA (reference sequence). CDR3 size: 12 residues. The V gene lost 3 bases and the J gene lost 2 bases, with 8 bases spanning the gap. The CDR3 DNA follows: TGCAGTGCTAGTGGGTCGACCTACGAGCAGTACTTC. Translation gives CSASGSTYEQYF.

This clonotype occurred many times. The chain employs TRBV6-5 and TRBJ2-3, with D tentatively TRBD2 (6 bases). CDR3 length: 14 residues. Trimming took off 4 bases at V and 2 bases at J, with 10 bases between the two ends. Per the germline V gene, CDR1 is MNHEY and CDR2 is SVGAGI. CDR3 sequence reads: CASSLRTNTDTQYF. The CDR3 DNA is TGTGCCAGCAGTTTGCGGACTAACACAGATACGCAGTATTTT.

V gene TRBV5-1 combines with J gene TRBJ1-3; D is perhaps TRBD1 (6 bases). V lost 0 bases to trimming and J lost 0 bases, with 10 bases between them. Germline CDR1 and CDR2: SGHRS and YFSETQ. The CDR3 length is 16 residues. The CDR3 reads CASSLGPQGSGNTIYF. CDR3 nucleotides: TGCGCCAGCAGCTTGGGACCACAGGGCTCTGGAAACACCATATATTTT.

This clonotype has just a few counts. The genes are TRBV5-1 and TRBJ1-1; D is ambiguous. Germline values: CDR1 SGHRS, CDR2 YFSETQ. The CDR3 is made up of 13 amino acids. The V end lost 4 bases, the J end lost 4 bases, and 11 bases lay between the germline ends. The CDR3 region is CASSGTLGTEAFF. CDR3 DNA: TGCGCCAGCAGCGGAACCCTGGGCACTGAAGCTTTCTTT.

This clonotype was counted at least ten times. The chain uses TRBV7-6 and TRBJ2-3, with D perhaps TRBD1 (6 bases). V was shortened by 5 bases and J by 11 bases, with 14 bases between the two germline ends. Per the germline V gene, CDR1 is SGHVS and CDR2 is FNYEAQ. The CDR3 extends over 12 amino acids. The chain's CDR3 is CASSPSRGWQYF. Here the CDR3 DNA reads TGTGCCAGCAGCCCAAGCAGGGGCTGGCAGTATTTT.

This clonotype has only a few counts. This chain joins TRBV11-2 and TRBJ2-7, with D unclear. V lost 4 bases to trimming and J lost 2 bases, with 12 bases between them. Per the germline V gene, CDR1 is SGHAT and CDR2 is FQNNGV. This CDR3 comprises 14 residues. The CDR3 protein is CASSSGPIPYEQYF. CDR3 nucleotide sequence: TGTGCCAGCAGCTCAGGACCCATTCCCTACGAGCAGTACTTC. Full variable domain (missing parts from reference TRBV11-2 and TRBJ2-7): EAGVAQSPRYKIIEKRQSVAFWCNPISGHATLYWYQQILGQGPKLLIQFQNNGVVDDSQLPKDRFSAERLKGVDSTLKIQPAKLEDSAVYLCASSSGPIPYEQYFGPGTRLTVT.